The 21 T cell receptor beta chains given below trace back to one sample, sequenced in a study of T cell clonality in common variable immunodeficiency. Study conclusions and caveats: Fewer deletions and N-nucleotide insertions were reportedly seen in common variable immunodeficiency TCR beta sequences.

TCRdb's copy holds only in-frame clones and misses some; the assay was immunoSEQ multiplex PCR. This sample's table reports 15,000 to 16,000 clones. No antigen has been identified for these receptors. Input material: peripheral blood mononuclear cells. These receptors originate from a human donor with common variable immunodeficiency.

With regard to this clone: The DNA ends 3 residues before the CDR3 does, and the rest of the CDR3 is filled in from the germline J gene. The gene calls are TRBV7-8 and TRBJ2-3, with 12 nucleotides matching TRBD2. The CDR3 extends over 18 amino acids. The trim removed 1 base at V and 6 bases at J, leaving 11 bases unmatched. Germline V gene data show CDR1 as SGHVS and CDR2 as FQNEAQ. CDR3 DNA, as far as it was read: TGTGCCAGCAGCTTAGGGTCGAGGGCTAGCGGGAGGGAGGATACG. Protein sequence: CASSLGSRASGREDT. The entire CDR3 reads CASSLGSRASGREDTQYF.

For this clone: The CDR3 extends 3 residues past the end of the read, so its final part is completed from the germline J gene. The genes are TRBV7-9 and TRBJ1-2; D ambiguous. CDR1 SEHNR and CDR2 FQNEAQ come from the germline V gene (reference sequence). The ends were cut back, 0 bases at V and 6 bases at J, with 11 bases in the middle. The CDR3 is 14 residues long. The part of the CDR3 DNA that was read is TGTGCCAGCAGCTTAGCAGCAAGGGTAAATGGC. Translating it yields CASSLAARVNG. The whole CDR3 is CASSLAARVNGYTF.

The sequenced part of the CDR3 DNA is TGTGCCAGCAGCTTAATGAAGGCAGGCCCTCCTTTCACAGATACG. Translated: CASSLMKAGPPFTDT. The whole CDR3 region reads CASSLMKAGPPFTDTQYF. V is TRBV7-3 and J is TRBJ2-3; D is ambiguous. Coverage ceases 3 residues before the CDR3 finishes, and the germline J gene fills in the end. The CDR3 covers 18 residues. Trimming took 1 base from V and 2 from J, leaving 19 bases between them. From germline, CDR1 is SGHTA and CDR2 FQGTGA. The full variable domain, in which reference TRBV7-3 and TRBJ2-3 provide the parts outside the CDR3, is GAGVSQTPSNKVTEKGKYVELRCDPISGHTALYWYRQSLGQGPEFLIYFQGTGAADDSGLPNDRFFAVRPEGSVSTLKIQRTERGDSAVYLCASSLMKAGPPFTDTQYFGPGTRLTVL.

Notes on this clone: Coverage ceases 3 residues before the CDR3 finishes, and the germline J gene fills in the end. The chain carries TRBV18 and TRBJ2-5, with 9 bases lining up with TRBD1. This CDR3 region has 17 residues. CDR1 and CDR2 (germline): KGHSH, LQKENI. Trimming at V came to 4 bases and at J to 0 bases, leaving 9 bases not matched to a gene. The sequenced part of the CDR3 DNA is TGTGCCAGCTCACGAGGGACAGGGATAAGGTACCAAGAGACC. Translation gives CASSRGTGIRYQET. The full CDR3 reads CASSRGTGIRYQETQYF.

About this clone: The CDR3 is cut off 3 residues early in the read; its end comes from the germline J gene. This sequence joins TRBV4-2 and TRBJ1-5; 8 nucleotides match TRBD1. V shed 4 bases, J shed 6 bases, and the junction held 14 bases outside the gene matches. The CDR3 sequence is 17 residues long. Germline CDR1 LGHNA, CDR2 YNFKEQ. This chain's CDR3 is CASSRSQGAGLGQPQHF. The DNA read from the CDR3 is TGTGCCAGCAGCCGCTCTCAGGGGGCGGGACTTGGTCAGCCC.

On this clone itself: The read is 3 residues too short to cover the CDR3 end, so that end is filled in from the germline J gene. This chain joins TRBV19 and TRBJ1-1; 8 nucleotides line up with TRBD1. This CDR3 is 15 amino acids long. Germline V lookup: CDR1 LNHDA, CDR2 SQIVND (reference sequence). This chain's CDR3 is CASSIVGQAPGKAFF. CDR3 DNA (partial): TGTGCCAGTAGTATAGTGGGACAGGCCCCCGGGAAG.

Details on this clone: The observed sequence ends 3 residues before the CDR3 terminus, with the missing tail filled in from the germline J gene. The chain links TRBV10-3 to TRBJ2-7; 7 bases are a match to TRBD1. The CDR3 sequence is 13 residues long. CDR1 and CDR2 from the germline V gene are ENHRY and SYGVKD. V was clipped by 6 bases and J by 1 base; unmatched bases: 3. The CDR3 reads CAISVQGSYEQYF. The sequenced CDR3 bases are TGTGCCATCAGCGTACAGGGGTCCTACGAG.

On this clone itself: The read comes to an end 3 residues before the CDR3 does, leaving the germline J gene to fill in the end. The V and J genes are TRBV5-4 and TRBJ2-2; D gene unclear. The CDR3 is 12 amino acids. The V gene's germline CDR1 is SGHNT and CDR2 YYREEE (reference sequence). The germline V and J ends were trimmed by 4 bases and 2 bases, with 3 bases remaining between them. CDR3 DNA, as far as it was read: TGTGCCAGCAGCCTTAACACCGGGGAG. This codes for CASSLNTGE. The entire CDR3 sequence reads CASSLNTGELFF.

A word on this clone: The read gets to within 3 residues of the CDR3 end, and the germline J gene fills in the rest. The chain combines TRBV5-3 with TRBJ2-7; possibly TRBD2 for D (6 bases). Being an ORF, TRBV5-3 has a function that is uncertain. The V and J ends lost 4 bases and 5 bases respectively, with 16 bases between them. This CDR3 is 14 amino acids long. The sequenced part of the CDR3 DNA is TGTGCCAGAAGCCCGGGACTCTTGAGGCACGAG. Amino acids: CARSPGLLRHE. The entire CDR3 is CARSPGLLRHEQYF.

As to this clone: The CDR3 extends 3 residues past the end of the read, so its final part is completed from the germline J gene. The J gene is TRBJ2-3, the V gene TRBV14; TRBD2 is a possible D gene (6 bases). The CDR3 contains 16 residues. With 0 bases removed from V and 4 bases from J, the gap between germline ends came to 14 bases. Germline V gene lookup returns CDR1 SGHDN and CDR2 FVKESK. CDR3 protein: CASSQDYRLDADTQYF. CDR3 DNA, as far as it was read: TGTGCCAGCAGCCAAGATTATCGACTAGATGCAGATACG.

Points on this clone: The read is 3 residues too short to cover the CDR3 end, so that end is filled in from the germline J gene. The rearrangement uses TRBV30 and TRBJ2-1; TRBD1 aligns across 7 bases. V lost 3 bases, J lost 1 base, and 9 bases stayed unmatched. Germline V CDR1 and CDR2: GTSNPN, SVGIG (reference sequence). The CDR3 totals 16 residues. The CDR3 here is CAWSGYSGGSYNEQFF. The CDR3 bases that were read are TGTGCCTGGAGCGGGTACTCAGGGGGTTCCTACAATGAG.

Turning to this clone: The read ends 3 residues before the CDR3 terminus; that terminus is restored from the germline J gene. The chain employs TRBV2 and TRBJ1-4; maybe TRBD1 (6 bases). V gave up 0 bases and J gave up 7 bases, with 15 bases separating them. The CDR3 sequence is 16 residues long. Germline V CDR1 and CDR2: SNHLY, FYNNEI. This chain's CDR3 is CASSEAGTIRGEKLFF. CDR3 DNA, as far as it was read: TGTGCCAGCAGTGAAGCGGGGACAATCAGAGGTGAAAAA. The full variable domain, completed using reference TRBV2 and TRBJ1-4, is EPEVTQTPSHQVTQMGQEVILRCVPISNHLYFYWYRQILGQKVEFLVSFYNNEISEKSEIFDDQFSVERPDGSNFTLKIRSTKLEDSAMYFCASSEAGTIRGEKLFFGSGTQLSVL.

Worth noting for this clone: The sequence runs out 3 residues before the end of the CDR3; the remainder is reconstructed from the germline J gene. The chain recombines TRBV11-3 with TRBJ2-1; 11 bases agree with TRBD2. The V and J ends lost 8 bases and 8 bases, in that order; junction bases with no gene match: 11. There are 15 residues in the CDR3. From germline, CDR1 is SGHNT and CDR2 YENEEA. CDR3 bases read: TGTGCCAGCTCCTCTGGGATAGCGGGGGGGCATGAG. Encoded protein: CASSSGIAGGHE. The whole CDR3 protein reads CASSSGIAGGHEQFF.

This clone is called medium-sized based on its frequency. Coverage ceases 3 residues before the CDR3 finishes, and the germline J gene fills in the end. The rearrangement uses TRBV11-3 and TRBJ1-1, with unresolved D. CDR1 is SGHNT, CDR2 YENEEA, per germline. The CDR3 has 13 residues. The ends were cut back, 11 bases at V and 0 bases at J, with 13 bases in the middle. CDR3 DNA, as far as it was read: TGTGCCTACAAGGCACCCATGAACACTGAA. It translates to CAYKAPMNTE. The full CDR3 reads CAYKAPMNTEAFF.

Details on this clone: The CDR3 is cut off 3 residues early in the read; its end comes from the germline J gene. This chain uses TRBV29-1 with TRBJ2-5; D might be TRBD1 (5 bases). CDR3 length equals 13 residues. Germline V gene lookup returns CDR1 SQVTM and CDR2 ANQGSEA. V lost 1 base and J 4 bases, leaving 10 bases between the germline ends. The CDR3 sequence: CSVEVGRGETQYF. The sequenced part of the CDR3 DNA is TGCAGCGTTGAAGTAGGAAGGGGAGAGACC.

Concerning this clone itself: The CDR3 extends 3 residues past the end of the read, so its final part is completed from the germline J gene. The rearrangement joins TRBV18 to TRBJ2-1; no clear D gene. Germline V gene lookup returns CDR1 KGHSH and CDR2 LQKENI. V dropped 4 bases and J dropped 3 bases, with 4 bases sitting between them. The CDR3 is 12 residues long. The covered CDR3 bases are TGTGCCAGCTCACAGGTCTACAATGAG. This codes for CASSQVYNE. The entire CDR3 reads CASSQVYNEQFF.

A note on this clone: The read terminates 3 residues before the CDR3 end, so the remaining end is supplied by the germline J gene. The chain is built from TRBV18 and TRBJ1-6; 8 bases fit TRBD1. Germline trimming cut 3 bases from V and 10 bases from J; bases unmatched to any gene: 8. The CDR3 contains 15 residues. The germline V gene encodes CDR1 KGHSH and CDR2 LQKENI. The CDR3 is CASSPGQGYDSPLHF. The part of the CDR3 DNA that was read is TGTGCCAGCTCACCCGGACAGGGTTACGACTCACCC.

In regard to this clone: The sequence runs out 3 residues before the end of the CDR3; the remainder is reconstructed from the germline J gene. This rearrangement joins TRBV7-6 to TRBJ2-3; 10 positions match TRBD1. CDR1 and CDR2 from the germline V gene are SGHVS and FNYEAQ. The length of the CDR3 is 18 residues. Trimming at V came to 6 bases and at J to 3 bases, leaving 15 bases not matched to a gene. The CDR3 sequence: CASSPYSYRDRGTDTQYF. Incomplete CDR3 DNA: TGTGCCAGCAGTCCCTATTCCTACCGGGACAGGGGAACAGATACG.

Remarks on this clone: The DNA ends 3 residues before the CDR3 does, and the rest of the CDR3 is filled in from the germline J gene. The chain links TRBV6-1 to TRBJ1-2; D is possibly TRBD1 (6 bases). Trimming took off 4 bases at V and 5 bases at J, with 20 bases between the two ends. CDR3 length equals 16 residues. Germline CDR1 MNHNS, CDR2 SASEGT. The CDR3 sequence is CASSGRTGTSGYGYTF. Incomplete CDR3 DNA: TGTGCCAGCAGTGGTCGAACAGGGACGAGTGGGTATGGC.

Notes on this clone: The CDR3 is cut off 3 residues early in the read; its end comes from the germline J gene. This chain uses TRBV30 with TRBJ1-5; D remains ambiguous. The V gene's germline CDR1 is GTSNPN and CDR2 SVGIG (reference sequence). Trimming shortened V by 0 bases and J by 5 bases, and 11 bases separated the two germline ends. The CDR3 spans 14 residues. Partial CDR3 DNA: TGTGCCTGGAGTGTAATGCAGGCAGATCAGCCC. Protein sequence: CAWSVMQADQP. The complete CDR3 sequence is CAWSVMQADQPQHF.

Notes on this clone: The read gets to within 3 residues of the CDR3 end, and the germline J gene fills in the rest. This sequence joins TRBV29-1 and TRBJ2-2; 9 bases map to TRBD1. CDR3 length equals 14 residues. The V gene's germline CDR1 is SQVTM and CDR2 ANQGSEA. J was trimmed by 5 bases and V by 5 bases; bases with no gene match: 6. CDR3 bases read: TGCAGCGTTCCGACAGGGGGTAGGACCGGGGAG. Translated: CSVPTGGRTGE. The complete CDR3 protein is CSVPTGGRTGELFF.